These T cell receptor beta chains were read from a single sample in a study of blood T cell repertoires in COVID-19. The assay was immunoSEQ multiplex PCR, and TCRdb's table has in-frame clones only and misses some. Of 75,000 to 80,000 clones in the sample, more than 75% were seen once. The specimen was peripheral blood. These receptors were collected from a human donor in a cohort sampled during active COVID-19. The CDR3 runs from the conserved cysteine through the conserved F or W. Each record gives: CDR3 protein, CDR3 DNA, clone size, V gene, J gene, D gene. D genes are given only for firm matches. Rows give clone size only sometimes, using once, few, many, or a class for an expanded clone.

CASSLSAGGSGNTIYF	TGCGCCAGCAGCTTGTCCGCAGGGGGTTCTGGAAACACCATATATTTT	NA	TRBV5-1	TRBJ1-3	TRBD1
CASSEDTGSEQYF	TGTGCCAGCAGTGAAGACACAGGGAGCGAGCAGTACTTC	NA	TRBV6-1	TRBJ2-7	NA
CASSLGLRRETQYF	TGTGCCAGCAGCTTAGGTCTCCGGAGAGAGACCCAGTACTTC	NA	TRBV7-2	TRBJ2-5	NA
CASSFSGTYGYTF	TGTGCCAGCAGCTTCTCAGGAACCTATGGCTACACCTTC	NA	TRBV7-9	TRBJ1-2	NA
CAWSRSQGSQPQHF	TGTGCCTGGAGCCGGTCGCAGGGGAGCCAGCCCCAGCATTTT	NA	TRBV30	TRBJ1-5	NA
CASSMGPGQGYGYTF	TGTGCCAGTAGTATGGGACCGGGACAGGGGTATGGCTACACCTTC	NA	TRBV19	TRBJ1-2	TRBD1
CASSLEGGKSYQPQHF	TGTGCCAGCAGCTTAGAGGGCGGGAAATCTTATCAGCCCCAGCATTTT	NA	TRBV11-2	TRBJ1-5	NA
CASSENQPGQGGTEAFF	TGCGCCAGCAGCGAGAACCAACCGGGACAGGGTGGGACTGAAGCTTTCTTT	NA	TRBV5-1	TRBJ1-1	TRBD1
CASSFGFGGGTDTQYF	TGCGCCAGCAGCTTTGGGTTCGGCGGGGGCACAGATACGCAGTATTTT	NA	TRBV5-1	TRBJ2-3	NA
CASSLAQNTEAFF	TGCGCCAGCAGCTTGGCCCAGAACACTGAAGCTTTCTTT	NA	TRBV5-1	TRBJ1-1	NA
CIPGQNYGYTF	TGCATTCCGGGACAGAACTATGGCTACACCTTC	NA	TRBV20-1	TRBJ1-2	TRBD1
CASRGTGTNYGYTF	TGTGCCAGCAGGGGGACAGGGACGAACTATGGCTACACCTTC	NA	TRBV27	TRBJ1-2	TRBD1
CASSQRAARDEQFF	TGTGCCAGCAGCCAGAGGGCAGCTAGGGATGAGCAGTTCTTC	NA	TRBV7-8	TRBJ2-1	NA
CASSTGTLATQYF	TGTGCCAGTAGTACCGGGACACTGGCGACCCAGTACTTC	few	TRBV19	TRBJ2-5	NA
CAISPGQQETQYF	TGTGCCATCAGTCCGGGACAGCAAGAGACCCAGTACTTC	NA	TRBV10-3	TRBJ2-5	TRBD1
CASSEQVSQETQYF	TGCGCCAGCAGTGAACAGGTATCCCAAGAGACCCAGTACTTC	NA	TRBV5-1	TRBJ2-5	NA
CASSQVTLAASYNEQFF	TGCGCCAGCAGCCAAGTTACACTAGCGGCCTCCTACAATGAGCAGTTCTTC	NA	TRBV4-3	TRBJ2-1	TRBD2
CSVEGGQGTEAFF	TGCAGCGTTGAGGGGGGACAGGGGACTGAAGCTTTCTTT	once	TRBV29-1	TRBJ1-1	TRBD1
CAISEGQENTEAFF	TGTGCCATCAGTGAGGGACAGGAGAACACTGAAGCTTTCTTT	NA	TRBV10-3	TRBJ1-1	TRBD1
CASSQARRGMDTQYF	TGTGCCAGCAGCCAAGCCCGGCGGGGCATGGATACGCAGTATTTT	NA	TRBV4-2	TRBJ2-3	NA
CASSGTGAETQYF	TGTGCCAGCAGCGGGACAGGGGCAGAGACCCAGTACTTC	NA	TRBV2	TRBJ2-5	TRBD1
CASGLARVGGAGEQFF	TGTGCTAGTGGTTTGGCACGAGTAGGGGGGGCCGGTGAGCAGTTCTTC	NA	TRBV12-5	TRBJ2-1	NA
CASSLRQATNYGYTF	TGTGCCAGCAGCTTACGTCAGGCTACTAACTATGGCTACACCTTC	NA	TRBV11-2	TRBJ1-2	NA
CASTSEQYF	TGTGCCAGCACATCCGAGCAGTACTTC	NA	TRBV5-8	TRBJ2-7	NA
CASSIGGQGYYEQYF	TGTGCCAGTAGTATAGGGGGACAGGGATACTACGAGCAGTACTTC	NA	TRBV19	TRBJ2-7	TRBD1
CASSLGLAGVGNEQFF	TGTGCCAGCAGCTTAGGACTAGCGGGGGTTGGCAATGAGCAGTTCTTC	NA	TRBV11-3	TRBJ2-1	TRBD2
CASSLLGQINEKLFF	TGTGCCAGCAGCTTGCTGGGACAGATTAATGAAAAACTGTTTTTT	NA	TRBV5-5	TRBJ1-4	TRBD1